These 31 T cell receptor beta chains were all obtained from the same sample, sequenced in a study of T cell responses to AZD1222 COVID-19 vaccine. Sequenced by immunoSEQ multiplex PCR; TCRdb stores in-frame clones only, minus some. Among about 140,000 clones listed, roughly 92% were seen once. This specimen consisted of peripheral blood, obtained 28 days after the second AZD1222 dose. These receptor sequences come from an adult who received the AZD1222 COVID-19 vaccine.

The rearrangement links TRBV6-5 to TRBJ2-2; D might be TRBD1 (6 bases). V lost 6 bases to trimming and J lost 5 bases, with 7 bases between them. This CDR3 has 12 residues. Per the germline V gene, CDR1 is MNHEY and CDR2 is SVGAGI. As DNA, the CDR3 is TGTGCCAGCAGCACAGGGACCGGGGAGCTGTTTTTT. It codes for CASSTGTGELFF.

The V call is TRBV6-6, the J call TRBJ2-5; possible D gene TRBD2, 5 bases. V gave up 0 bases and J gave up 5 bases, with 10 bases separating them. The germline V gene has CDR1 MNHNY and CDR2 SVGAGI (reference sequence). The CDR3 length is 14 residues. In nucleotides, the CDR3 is TGTGCCAGCAGTTACTCTGGGCGGAGGGAGACCCAGTACTTC. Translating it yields CASSYSGRRETQYF.

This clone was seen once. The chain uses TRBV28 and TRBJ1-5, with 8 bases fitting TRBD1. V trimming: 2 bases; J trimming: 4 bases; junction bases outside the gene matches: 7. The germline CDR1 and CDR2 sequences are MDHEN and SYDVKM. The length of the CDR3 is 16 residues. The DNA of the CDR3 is TGTGCCAGCAGTTTAGGACAGGGCCGGAGAAATCAGCCCCAGCATTTT. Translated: CASSLGQGRRNQPQHF.

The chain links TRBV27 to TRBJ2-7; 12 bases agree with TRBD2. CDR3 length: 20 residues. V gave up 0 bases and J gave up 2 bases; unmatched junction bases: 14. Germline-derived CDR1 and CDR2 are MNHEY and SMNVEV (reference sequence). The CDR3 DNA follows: TGTGCCAGCAGTTTATCTGCTTCGAGGGCTAGCGGGAGGGATACCTACGAGCAGTACTTC. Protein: CASSLSASRASGRDTYEQYF.

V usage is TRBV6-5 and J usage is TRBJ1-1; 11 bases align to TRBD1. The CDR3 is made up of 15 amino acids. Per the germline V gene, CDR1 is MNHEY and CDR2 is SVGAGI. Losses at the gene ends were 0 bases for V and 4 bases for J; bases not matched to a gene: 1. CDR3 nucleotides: TGTGCCAGCAGTTACTCGGGGACAGGGGGCACTGAAGCTTTCTTT. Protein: CASSYSGTGGTEAFF.

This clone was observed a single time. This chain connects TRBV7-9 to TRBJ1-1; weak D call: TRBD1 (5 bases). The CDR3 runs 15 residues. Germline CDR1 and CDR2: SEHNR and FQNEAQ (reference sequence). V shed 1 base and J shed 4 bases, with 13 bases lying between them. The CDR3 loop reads CASSLEGSGGTEAFF. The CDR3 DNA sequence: TGTGCCAGCAGCTTAGAAGGCTCCGGGGGCACTGAAGCTTTCTTT.

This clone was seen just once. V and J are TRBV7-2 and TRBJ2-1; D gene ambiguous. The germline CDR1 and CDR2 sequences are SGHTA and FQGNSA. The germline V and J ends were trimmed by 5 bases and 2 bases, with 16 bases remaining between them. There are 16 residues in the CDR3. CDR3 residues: CASSPGRLGTYNEQFF. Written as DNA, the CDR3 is TGTGCCAGCAGCCCCGGTAGGTTGGGGACCTACAATGAGCAGTTCTTC.

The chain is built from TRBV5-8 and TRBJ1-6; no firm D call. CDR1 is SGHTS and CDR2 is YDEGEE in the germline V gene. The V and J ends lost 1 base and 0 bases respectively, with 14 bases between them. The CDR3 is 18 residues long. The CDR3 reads CASSLFVGPLSYNSPLHF. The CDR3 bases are TGTGCCAGCAGCTTGTTCGTAGGCCCTCTCTCCTATAATTCACCCCTCCACTTT.

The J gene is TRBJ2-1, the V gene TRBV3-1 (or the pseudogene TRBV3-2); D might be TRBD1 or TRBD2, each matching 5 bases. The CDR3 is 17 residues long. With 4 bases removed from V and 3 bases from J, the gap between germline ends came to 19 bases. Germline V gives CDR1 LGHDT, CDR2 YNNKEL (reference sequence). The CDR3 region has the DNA TGTGCCAGCAGCCCCCGGTATGGGGACGGCGGCTACAATGAGCAGTTCTTC. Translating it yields CASSPRYGDGGYNEQFF.

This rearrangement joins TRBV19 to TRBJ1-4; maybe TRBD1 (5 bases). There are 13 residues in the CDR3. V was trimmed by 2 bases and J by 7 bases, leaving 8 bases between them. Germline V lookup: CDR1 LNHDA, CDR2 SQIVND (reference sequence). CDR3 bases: TGTGCCAGTAGTATAAGTCAGGGTGAAAAACTGTTTTTT. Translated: CASSISQGEKLFF.

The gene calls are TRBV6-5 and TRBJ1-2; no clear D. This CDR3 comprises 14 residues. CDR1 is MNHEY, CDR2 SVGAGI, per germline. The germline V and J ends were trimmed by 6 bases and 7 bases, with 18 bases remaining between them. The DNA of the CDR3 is TGTGCCAGCAGCCAGACACCTACCTTTGGTGGCTACACCTTC. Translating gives CASSQTPTFGGYTF.

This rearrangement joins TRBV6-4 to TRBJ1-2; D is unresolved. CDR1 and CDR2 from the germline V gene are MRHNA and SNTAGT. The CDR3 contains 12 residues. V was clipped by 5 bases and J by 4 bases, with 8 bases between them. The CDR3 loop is CASSPVGYGYTF. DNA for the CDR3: TGTGCCAGCAGTCCCGTGGGCTATGGCTACACCTTC.

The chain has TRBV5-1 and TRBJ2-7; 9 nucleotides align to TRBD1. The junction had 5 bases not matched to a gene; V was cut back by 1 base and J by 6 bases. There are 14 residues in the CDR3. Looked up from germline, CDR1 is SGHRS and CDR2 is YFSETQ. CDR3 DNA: TGCGCCAGCAGCTTGCTACAGGGGGCCTCCGAGCAGTACTTC. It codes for CASSLLQGASEQYF.

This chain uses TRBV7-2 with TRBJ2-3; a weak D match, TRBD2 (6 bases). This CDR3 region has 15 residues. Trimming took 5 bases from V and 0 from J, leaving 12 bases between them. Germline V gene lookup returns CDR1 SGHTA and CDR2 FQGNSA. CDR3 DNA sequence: TGTGCCAGCAGCCCGAGCGGGCCTAGCACAGATACGCAGTATTTT. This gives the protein CASSPSGPSTDTQYF.

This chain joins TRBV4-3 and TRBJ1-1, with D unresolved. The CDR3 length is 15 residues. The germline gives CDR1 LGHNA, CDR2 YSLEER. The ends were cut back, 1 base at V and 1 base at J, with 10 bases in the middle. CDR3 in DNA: TGCGCCAGCAGCCAAGGGATATCTCCGAACACTGAAGCTTTCTTT. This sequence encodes CASSQGISPNTEAFF.

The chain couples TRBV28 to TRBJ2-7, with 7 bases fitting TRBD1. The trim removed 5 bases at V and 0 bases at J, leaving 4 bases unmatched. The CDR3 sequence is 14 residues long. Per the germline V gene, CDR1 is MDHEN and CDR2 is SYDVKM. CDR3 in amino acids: CASSLGTVSYEQYF. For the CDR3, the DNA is TGTGCCAGCAGTCTGGGGACAGTCTCCTACGAGCAGTACTTC.

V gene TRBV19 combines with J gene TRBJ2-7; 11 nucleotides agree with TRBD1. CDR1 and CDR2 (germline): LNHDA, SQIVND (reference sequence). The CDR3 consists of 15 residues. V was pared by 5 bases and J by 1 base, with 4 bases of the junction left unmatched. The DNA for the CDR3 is TGTGCCAGTAGTGCCGGGACAGGGGGTTCCTACGAGCAGTACTTC. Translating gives CASSAGTGGSYEQYF. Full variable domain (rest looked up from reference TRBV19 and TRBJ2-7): DGGITQSPKYLFRKEGQNVTLSCEQNLNHDAMYWYRQDPGQGLRLIYYSQIVNDFQKGDIAEGYSVSREKKESFPLTVTSAQKNPTAFYLCASSAGTGGSYEQYFGPGTRLTVT.

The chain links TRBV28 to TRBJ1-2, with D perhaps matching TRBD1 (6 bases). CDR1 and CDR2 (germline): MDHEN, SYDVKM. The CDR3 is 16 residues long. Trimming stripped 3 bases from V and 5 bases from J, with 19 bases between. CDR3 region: CASSFAGVPAAYGYTF. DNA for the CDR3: TGTGCCAGCAGTTTCGCAGGGGTCCCAGCCGCATATGGCTACACCTTC.

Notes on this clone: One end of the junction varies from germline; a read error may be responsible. In nucleotides, the CDR3 is TGTGCTAGCAGCTTAGGAGCTAGCGGGGGAGCCCTCAAAGAGACCCAGTACTTC. As protein: CASSLGASGGALKETQYF. This chain uses TRBV7-7 with TRBJ2-5, with 10 bases fitting TRBD2. This CDR3 region has 18 residues. Germline V gene sequence: CDR1 SSHAT, CDR2 FNYEAQ (reference sequence).

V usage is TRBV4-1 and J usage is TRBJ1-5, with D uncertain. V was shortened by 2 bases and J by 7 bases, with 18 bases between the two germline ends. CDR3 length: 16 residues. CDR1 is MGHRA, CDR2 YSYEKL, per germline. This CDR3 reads CASSQSPVPGKQPQHF. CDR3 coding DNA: TGCGCCAGCAGCCAAAGCCCGGTGCCGGGGAAACAGCCCCAGCATTTT.

The CDR3 nucleotides read TGCGCCAGCAGCCTGCAAGGGGACTTACGCACTGAAGCTTTCTTT. It translates to CASSLQGDLRTEAFF. This rearrangement joins TRBV5-1 to TRBJ1-1; TRBD1 is a possible D gene (5 bases). The CDR3 runs 15 residues. V was pared by 4 bases and J by 4 bases, with 17 bases between. Germline V gives CDR1 SGHRS, CDR2 YFSETQ.

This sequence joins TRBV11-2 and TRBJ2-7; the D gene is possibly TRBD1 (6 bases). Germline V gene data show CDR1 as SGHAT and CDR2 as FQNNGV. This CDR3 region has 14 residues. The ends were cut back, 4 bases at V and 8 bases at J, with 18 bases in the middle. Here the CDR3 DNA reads TGTGCCAGCAGCTATCGACACAGGGAATCCAAGCAGTACTTC. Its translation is CASSYRHRESKQYF. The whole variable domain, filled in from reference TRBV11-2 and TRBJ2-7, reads EAGVAQSPRYKIIEKRQSVAFWCNPISGHATLYWYQQILGQGPKLLIQFQNNGVVDDSQLPKDRFSAERLKGVDSTLKIQPAKLEDSAVYLCASSYRHRESKQYFGPGTRLTVT.

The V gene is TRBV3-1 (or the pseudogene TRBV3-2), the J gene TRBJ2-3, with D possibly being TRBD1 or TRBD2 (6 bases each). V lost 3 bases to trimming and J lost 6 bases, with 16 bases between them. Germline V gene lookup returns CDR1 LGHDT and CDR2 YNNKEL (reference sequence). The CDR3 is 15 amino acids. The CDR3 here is CASSHTGSQGDTQYF. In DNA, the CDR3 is TGTGCCAGCAGCCATACCGGGAGCCAGGGGGATACGCAGTATTTT.

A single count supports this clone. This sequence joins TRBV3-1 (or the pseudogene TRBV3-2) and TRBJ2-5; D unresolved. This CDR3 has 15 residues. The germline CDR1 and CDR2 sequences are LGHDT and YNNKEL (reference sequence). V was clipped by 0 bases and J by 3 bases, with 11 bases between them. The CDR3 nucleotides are TGTGCCAGCAGCCAAGAGTTCGGCGGCGAAGAGACCCAGTACTTC. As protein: CASSQEFGGEETQYF.

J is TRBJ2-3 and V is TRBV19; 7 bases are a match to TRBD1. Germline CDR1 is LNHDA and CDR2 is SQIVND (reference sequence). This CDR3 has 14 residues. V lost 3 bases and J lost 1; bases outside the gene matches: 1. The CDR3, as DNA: TGTGCCAGTAGTATCGGACAGGGCACAGATACGCAGTATTTT. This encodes CASSIGQGTDTQYF.

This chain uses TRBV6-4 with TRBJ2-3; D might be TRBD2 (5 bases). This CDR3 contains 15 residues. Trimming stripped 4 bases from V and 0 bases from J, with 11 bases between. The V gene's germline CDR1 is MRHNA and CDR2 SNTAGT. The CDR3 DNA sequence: TGTGCCAGCAGTGCTTTGGGCGGGAGCACAGATACGCAGTATTTT. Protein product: CASSALGGSTDTQYF.

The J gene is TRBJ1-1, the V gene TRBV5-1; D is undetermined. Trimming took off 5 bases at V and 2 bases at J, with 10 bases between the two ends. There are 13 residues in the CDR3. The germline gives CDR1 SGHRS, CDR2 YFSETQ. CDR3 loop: CASRGGVNTEAFF. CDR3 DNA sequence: TGCGCCAGCAGAGGTGGGGTTAACACTGAAGCTTTCTTT.

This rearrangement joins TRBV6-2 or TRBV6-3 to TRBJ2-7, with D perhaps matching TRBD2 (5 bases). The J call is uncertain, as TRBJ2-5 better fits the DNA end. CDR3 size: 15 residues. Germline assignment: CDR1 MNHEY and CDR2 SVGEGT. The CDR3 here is CASSPTGQGRETQYF. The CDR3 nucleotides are TGTGCCAGCAGTCCCACGGGCCAAGGGAGAGAGACCCAGTACTTC.

The CDR3 bases are TGTGCCAGCAGCATTACGGGGGGTGCCAATCAGCCCCAGCATTTT. Encoded protein: CASSITGGANQPQHF. This sequence joins TRBV7-3 and TRBJ1-5; D possibly corresponds to TRBD1 (5 bases). Looked up from germline, CDR1 is SGHTA and CDR2 is FQGTGA. The CDR3 has 15 amino acids. V lost 5 bases to trimming and J lost 3 bases, with 14 bases between them.

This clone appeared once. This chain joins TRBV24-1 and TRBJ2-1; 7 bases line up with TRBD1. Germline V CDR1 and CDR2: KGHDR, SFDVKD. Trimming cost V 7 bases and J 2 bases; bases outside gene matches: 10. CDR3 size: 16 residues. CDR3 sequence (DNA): TGTGCCACCAGCCAGACAGGGACGGACCCCTACAATGAGCAGTTCTTC. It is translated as CATSQTGTDPYNEQFF.

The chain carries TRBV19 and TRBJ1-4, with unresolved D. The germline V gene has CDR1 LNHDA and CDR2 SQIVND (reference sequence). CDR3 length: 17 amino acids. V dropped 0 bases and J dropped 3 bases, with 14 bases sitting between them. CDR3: CASSIDSNGGSNEKLFF. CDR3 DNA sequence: TGTGCCAGTAGTATAGATTCGAACGGCGGATCTAATGAAAAACTGTTTTTT.